This T cell receptor beta chain appears in the sequencing data of a study of human T cells and chemical hapten exposure. Findings and limits, study-wide: The count of PT1 expanded TCRs correlated positively with patch test score.

The time point denotes: pre-sensitization, week 0. The treatment: therapeutic diphenylcyclopropenone sensitization with weekly scalp DPC. Original processing notes: Samples held a median of roughly 100,000 TCRs, range about 20,000–700,000. TCRdb independently ran MiXCR on the RACE reads; one entry per CDR3 protein. What appears here as the V and J calls and clone size reflects TCRdb's work, not the paper's. The data show 180,000 or so distinct CDR3 sequences, approximately 31% seen once. Regarding this clonotype: Its antigen is undetermined.

The CDR3 sequence is 14 residues long. The J segment lost 7 bases and the V segment lost 4 bases, leaving 7 bases of the junction unmatched. Germline values: CDR1 SGHNT, CDR2 YYREEE (reference sequence). This TCR derives from a woman in her 30s with alopecia areata. Some clones in this sample may be carry-over from other donors' samples. This chain joins TRBV5-4 and TRBJ2-4; 8 positions match TRBD1. The material sequenced was whole blood, taken in connection with sensitization to the hapten diphenylcyclopropenone (DPC). The CDR3 protein is CASSQGQVANIQYF. CDR3 coding DNA: TGTGCCAGCAGCCAGGGACAGGTGGCGAACATTCAGTACTTC.